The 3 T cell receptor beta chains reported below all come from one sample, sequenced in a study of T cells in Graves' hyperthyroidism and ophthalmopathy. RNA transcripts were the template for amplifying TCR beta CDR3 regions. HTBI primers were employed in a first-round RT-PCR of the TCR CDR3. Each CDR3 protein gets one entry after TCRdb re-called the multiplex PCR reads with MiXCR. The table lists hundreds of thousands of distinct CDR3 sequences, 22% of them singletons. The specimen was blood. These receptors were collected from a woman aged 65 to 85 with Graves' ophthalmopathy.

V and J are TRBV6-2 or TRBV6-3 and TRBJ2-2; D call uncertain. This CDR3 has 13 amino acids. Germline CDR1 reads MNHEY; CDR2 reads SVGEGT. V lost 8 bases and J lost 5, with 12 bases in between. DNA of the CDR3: TGTGCCAGCCATATCGGGCGAACCGGGGAGCTGTTTTTT. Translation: CASHIGRTGELFF.

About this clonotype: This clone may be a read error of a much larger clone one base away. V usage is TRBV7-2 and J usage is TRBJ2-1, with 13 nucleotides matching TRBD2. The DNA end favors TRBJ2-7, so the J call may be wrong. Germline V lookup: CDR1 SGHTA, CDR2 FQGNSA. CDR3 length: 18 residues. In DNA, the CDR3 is TGTGCCAGCAGCCTAGGAACCGGGACTAGCGGGATGGTCAATGAGCAGTACTTC. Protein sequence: CASSLGTGTSGMVNEQYF.

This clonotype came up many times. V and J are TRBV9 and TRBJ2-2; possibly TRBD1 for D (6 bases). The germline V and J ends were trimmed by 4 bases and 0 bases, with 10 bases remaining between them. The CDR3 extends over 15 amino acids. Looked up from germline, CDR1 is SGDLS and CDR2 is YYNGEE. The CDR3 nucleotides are TGTGCCAGCAGCTTCAGGACAGCGAACACCGGGGAGCTGTTTTTT. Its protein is CASSFRTANTGELFF.